The 17 T cell receptor beta chains given below trace back to one sample, sequenced in a study of regulatory T cells in long-lasting Graves disease. Time point noted: persistent/refractory GD, antithyroid drugs over 5 years with positive TRAb. PBMCs provided the RNA from which the TCR library was made. Building of the TCR beta libraries involved iRepertoire HTBI primers and Arm-PCR of CDR3 regions. MiXCR was run by TCRdb on the multiplex PCR reads, yielding one entry per CDR3 protein. The table shows roughly 300,000 distinct CDR3 sequences, with less than 20% occurring only once. The source material was peripheral blood mononuclear cells (PBMCs), sampled when the disease was refractory, from a patient treated with antithyroid drugs. These receptors all come from a female donor with Graves disease.

This clonotype occurred many times. In nucleotides, the CDR3 is TGTGCCAGCAGCTTTAGCGGGGGAGTCCAAGAGACCCAGTACTTC. Residues: CASSFSGGVQETQYF. V is TRBV11-2 and J is TRBJ2-5, with TRBD2 matching 9 bases. J gave up 1 base and V 3 bases, and 3 bases lay outside the gene matches. Germline V gene sequence: CDR1 SGHAT, CDR2 FQNNGV. The CDR3 runs to 15 residues. Drawing the rest from reference TRBV11-2 and TRBJ2-5, the complete variable domain is EAGVAQSPRYKIIEKRQSVAFWCNPISGHATLYWYQQILGQGPKLLIQFQNNGVVDDSQLPKDRFSAERLKGVDSTLKIQPAKLEDSAVYLCASSFSGGVQETQYFGPGTRLLVL.

Ten or more counts support this clonotype. J is TRBJ1-2 and V is TRBV11-3, with D possibly TRBD1 on 5 matching bases. Germline CDR1 SGHNT, CDR2 YENEEA. Trimming pared 5 bases from V and 3 bases from J, leaving 19 bases between. The CDR3 length is 16 residues. Written as DNA, the CDR3 is TGTGCCAGCAGCCAAAGAACCGGGACGGCCGACTATGGCTACACCTTC. Its translation: CASSQRTGTADYGYTF.

Turning to this clonotype: A much larger clone is a single base away; this may be a read error. The chain couples TRBV28 to TRBJ1-3, with 7 bases lining up with TRBD1. The CDR3 is made up of 14 amino acids. The germline V gene has CDR1 MDHEN and CDR2 SYDVKM. In nucleotides, the CDR3 is TGTGCCAACAGTTTACAGGGGACTGGAAACACCATATATTTT. Protein: CANSLQGTGNTIYF.

Concerning this clonotype: A much larger clone sits a single nucleotide away, making a read error possible. The V gene is TRBV24-1, the J gene TRBJ1-2, with a possible D match to TRBD1 (5 bases). CDR3 length: 14 residues. Germline loops: CDR1 KGHDR, CDR2 SFDVKD. CDR3 loop: CATSDRVGGYGYAF. CDR3 DNA: TGTGCCACCAGTGACAGGGTCGGAGGCTATGGCTACGCCTTC.

V gene TRBV5-6 combines with J gene TRBJ2-5; possibly TRBD1 or TRBD2 for D (5 bases each). From germline, CDR1 is SGHDT and CDR2 YYEEEE. Deletions cut 4 bases from V and 2 bases from J, with 15 bases between. This CDR3 is 15 amino acids long. This CDR3 reads CASSPGTNTQETQYF. The CDR3 DNA sequence: TGTGCCAGCAGCCCCGGGACGAACACTCAAGAGACCCAGTACTTC. The full variable domain, in which reference TRBV5-6 and TRBJ2-5 provide the parts outside the CDR3, is DAGVTQSPTHLIKTRGQQVTLRCSPKSGHDTVSWYQQALGQGPQFIFQYYEEEERQRGNFPDRFSGHQFPNYSSELNVNALLLGDSALYLCASSPGTNTQETQYFGPGTRLLVL.

The chain recombines TRBV4-1 with TRBJ2-5, with 11 bases lining up with TRBD2. CDR1 and CDR2 from the germline V gene are MGHRA and YSYEKL. With V trimmed by 1 base and J by 1 base, 5 bases remained unmatched. The CDR3 sequence is 17 residues long. The CDR3 sequence: CASSQVSSGRPQETQYF. The CDR3 DNA reads as TGCGCCAGCAGCCAAGTCTCTAGCGGGAGGCCCCAAGAGACCCAGTACTTC.

The chain couples TRBV5-1 to TRBJ2-7; no clear D. The CDR3 extends over 14 amino acids. The V and J ends lost 0 bases and 1 base respectively, with 8 bases between them. The germline CDR1 and CDR2 sequences are SGHRS and YFSETQ. DNA of the CDR3: TGCGCCAGCAGCTTGGTCCCAGCTTCCTACGAGCAGTACTTC. Protein product: CASSLVPASYEQYF.

This clonotype has ten or more counts. The chain recombines TRBV19 with TRBJ1-5, with no clear D. The germline V and J ends were trimmed by 2 bases and 5 bases, with 7 bases remaining between them. The CDR3 covers 13 residues. The germline V gene encodes CDR1 LNHDA and CDR2 SQIVND (reference sequence). This chain's CDR3 is CASSIRRDQPQHF. CDR3 nucleotides: TGTGCCAGTAGTATAAGGAGGGATCAGCCCCAGCATTTT.

The gene calls are TRBV10-3 and TRBJ2-7; a possible D gene is TRBD1 (6 bases). Trimming removed 3 bases from V and 7 bases from J, with 19 bases in between. The germline V gene has CDR1 ENHRY and CDR2 SYGVKD. CDR3 length: 15 amino acids. Here the CDR3 reads CAISDPVGHPGEQYF. The CDR3 nucleotides read TGTGCCATCAGTGACCCGGTGGGACACCCGGGGGAGCAGTACTTC.

This chain links TRBV15 with TRBJ2-7; D is perhaps TRBD1 (5 bases). V gave up 0 bases and J gave up 4 bases, with 16 bases separating them. This CDR3 region has 16 residues. Germline V gives CDR1 LNHNV, CDR2 YYDKDF (reference sequence). For the CDR3, the DNA is TGTGCCACCAGCAGAGATCCGGCAGGGTTGGTGTACGAGCAGTACTTC. Its translation: CATSRDPAGLVYEQYF. Looking up the rest from reference TRBV15 and TRBJ2-7 gives the full variable domain: DAMVIQNPRYQVTQFGKPVTLSCSQTLNHNVMYWYQQKSSQAPKLLFHYYDKDFNNEADTPDNFQSRRPNTSFCFLDIRSPGLGDTAMYLCATSRDPAGLVYEQYFGPGTRLTVT.

This clonotype was found many times. The chain recombines TRBV12-3 or TRBV12-4 with TRBJ2-7; tentatively, D is TRBD1 (5 bases). Between the trimmed V and J ends, which lost 3 bases and 5 bases, there was a span of 14 bases. The CDR3 has 14 residues. CDR3 sequence (DNA): TGTGCCAGCAGTTTGGGGCAGGTTGGGAACGAGCAGTACTTC. Amino acids: CASSLGQVGNEQYF.

This chain uses TRBV30 with TRBJ2-7, with a possible D match to TRBD2 (5 bases). The CDR3 has 12 residues. Trimming removed 5 bases at V and 1 base at J, with 9 bases between. The germline gives CDR1 GTSNPN, CDR2 SVGIG (reference sequence). CDR3 region: CAWGSRSYEQYF. The DNA of the CDR3 is TGTGCCTGGGGGAGTAGGTCCTACGAGCAGTACTTC. The full variable domain, in which reference TRBV30 and TRBJ2-7 provide the parts outside the CDR3, is SQTIHQWPATLVQPVGSPLSLECTVEGTSNPNLYWYRQAAGRGLQLLFYSVGIGQISSEVPQNLSASRPQDRQFILSSKKLLLSDSGFYLCAWGSRSYEQYFGPGTRLTVT.

This clonotype was counted many times. This chain links TRBV7-9 with TRBJ1-2; the D gene is possibly TRBD1 (6 bases). Germline V gene data show CDR1 as SEHNR and CDR2 as FQNEAQ (reference sequence). The V end was cut by 2 bases, the J end by 3 bases, with 13 bases between. This CDR3 has 15 residues. The CDR3, as DNA: TGTGCCAGCAGCTTATTGGGGGGGCGGGACTATGGCTACACCTTC. Translated, it gives CASSLLGGRDYGYTF.

With respect to this clonotype: Since no conserved phenylalanine or tryptophan closes the CDR3, a read error is the likely cause. The chain is built from TRBV3-1 and TRBJ1-4; unclear D gene. The CDR3 extends over 12 amino acids. Germline values: CDR1 LGHDT, CDR2 YNNKEL (reference sequence). CDR3: CAGSQENEKLFL. The CDR3 region has the DNA TGTGCCGGCAGCCAAGAGAACGAAAAACTGTTTCTT.

This clonotype has ten or more counts. The chain employs TRBV11-2 and TRBJ1-1; 7 nucleotides align to TRBD1. The length of the CDR3 is 12 residues. V lost 8 bases to trimming and J lost 3 bases; unmatched junction nucleotides: 3. The germline gives CDR1 SGHAT, CDR2 FQNNGV. Here the CDR3 DNA reads TGTGCCAGCCGAGGGACAGACACTGAAGCTTTCTTT. It codes for CASRGTDTEAFF.

This clonotype was picked up many times. This sequence joins TRBV6-5 and TRBJ2-5; the match to TRBD1 covers 8 bases. With V trimmed by 6 bases and J by 0 bases, 18 bases remained unmatched. CDR1 and CDR2 from the germline V gene are MNHEY and SVGAGI. CDR3 length equals 19 residues. Here the CDR3 reads CASSYTDPVDREYQETQYF. CDR3 bases: TGTGCCAGCAGCTACACGGACCCGGTGGACAGGGAGTACCAAGAGACCCAGTACTTC.

The table lists this clonotype with many counts. The chain joins TRBV11-2 to TRBJ1-1; 8 bases fit TRBD1. The CDR3 has 15 amino acids. V dropped 3 bases and J dropped 1; count of bases not matched to a gene: 4. Germline V gene lookup returns CDR1 SGHAT and CDR2 FQNNGV. As DNA, the CDR3 is TGTGCCAGCAGCTTCCCCCAGGGGGCGAACACTGAAGCTTTCTTT. This translates into CASSFPQGANTEAFF.